This T cell receptor beta chain was documented in a study of OX40 agonist ivuxolimab in advanced cancers. Turning to the study itself: Patients in dose escalation had liver, melanoma, kidney or head and neck cancers.

Peripheral blood came from all dose cohorts at three timepoints. The V gene's germline CDR1 is SNHLY and CDR2 FYNNEI. The ends were cut back, 8 bases at V and 3 bases at J, with 8 bases in the middle. The CDR3 runs to 11 residues. Profiled with immunoSEQ multiplex PCR; TCRdb holds only in-frame clones, not every one. The profile shows around 100,000 clones, 90% of them singletons. The chain carries TRBV2 and TRBJ2-7; the D gene is possibly TRBD1 (5 bases). The sequencing used CD4+ or CD8+ T cells sorted from blood, collected in a trial of the OX40 agonist ivuxolimab. This clonotype was sampled from an adult with an advanced solid tumor such as melanoma, head and neck, liver or kidney cancer. In nucleotides, the CDR3 is TGTGCCAGCTCGGACAACTACGAGCAGTACTTC. Amino acids: CASSDNYEQYF.